The 5 T cell receptor beta chains reported below all come from one sample, sequenced in a study of shared clonotypes between healthy human individuals. Naive CD8 cells lacked CD45RO and underwent positive selection for CCR7, leaving out terminally differentiated effector memory CD45RA+ cells. TCRdb keeps only in-frame clones here, not all; method: immunoSEQ multiplex PCR. The repertoire holds 1.5 million to 2.5 million clones, with roughly 95% as singletons. Sequencing input: naive CD8+ T cells sorted from blood. The origin of the receptors is a young man in good health.

The chain has TRBV7-6 and TRBJ2-2; 9 bases map to TRBD1. The V and J ends lost 2 bases and 4 bases, in that order; junction bases with no gene match: 8. Germline V gene sequence: CDR1 SGHVS, CDR2 FNYEAQ. This CDR3 is 17 amino acids long. The chain's CDR3 is CASSLPGGTGSTGELFF. The CDR3 region has the DNA TGTGCCAGCAGCTTACCAGGCGGGACAGGGTCCACCGGGGAGCTGTTTTTT.

This chain joins TRBV7-9 and TRBJ2-5, with D perhaps matching TRBD1 (6 bases). The V gene lost 5 bases and the J gene lost 2 bases, with 12 bases spanning the gap. CDR3 length: 14 residues. Germline V lookup: CDR1 SEHNR, CDR2 FQNEAQ (reference sequence). The CDR3 is CASSVRGTQETQYF. The DNA of the CDR3 is TGTGCCAGCAGCGTTAGAGGGACACAAGAGACCCAGTACTTC.

The count of this clone is one. Other nucleotide sequences from this sample produce the same CDR3. This chain connects TRBV4-3 to TRBJ1-5; TRBD1 aligns across 8 bases. The CDR3 runs 15 residues. V lost 2 bases, J lost 4 bases, and 4 bases stayed unmatched. Germline V gene lookup returns CDR1 LGHNA and CDR2 YSLEER. The CDR3 DNA follows: TGCGCCAGCAGCCAATTGACAGGGGCGAATCAGCCCCAGCATTTT. Amino acid sequence: CASSQLTGANQPQHF.

Comment on this clone: In the same sample, other DNA sequences code for this CDR3. This chain connects TRBV10-2 to TRBJ2-7; D remains ambiguous. CDR3 length: 12 amino acids. Trimming cost V 6 bases and J 1 base, with 7 bases left between them. Germline V gene data show CDR1 as WSHSY and CDR2 as SAAADI. CDR3 sequence reads: CASSVGSYEQYF. In DNA, the CDR3 is TGCGCCAGCAGCGTGGGATCCTACGAGCAGTACTTC.

The V and J genes are TRBV11-2 and TRBJ2-1, with 8 bases matching TRBD2. The CDR3 spans 17 residues. V was clipped by 1 base and J by 4 bases; unmatched bases: 9. From germline, CDR1 is SGHAT and CDR2 FQNNGV. CDR3 amino acids: CASSLVGVTSVYNEQFF. The DNA of the CDR3 is TGTGCCAGCAGCTTAGTAGGGGTGACTAGCGTTTACAATGAGCAGTTCTTC.